These T cell receptor beta chains were read from a single sample in a study of cytomegalovirus exposure and HLA in healthy donors. Profiling relied on immunoSEQ multiplex PCR, and the TCRdb table lists in-frame clones only, not all of them. Of over 200,000 clones in the sample, approximately 82% are singletons; the top ten hold roughly 0.58%. Sequencing input: PBMCs. These receptors originate from a woman aged 40 to 49 in good health and CMV-seronegative. Each CDR3 is given with its conserved first and last residue. Each record gives: CDR3 DNA, CDR3 protein, J gene, V gene, D gene, clone size. A D gene is named only where the DNA matches it firmly. Some rows mark clone size as missing; the rest say once, few, many or name a class of expanded clone.

DNA: TGCGCCAGCAGCCAAGTCGGGGGGGGTCAGCCCCAGCATTTT
CDR3: CASSQVGGGQPQHF
J: TRBJ1-5
V: TRBV4-3
D: .
size: few

DNA: TGTGCCAGTAGTGGTACGGGTGTGAATTCACCCCTCCACTTT
CDR3: CASSGTGVNSPLHF
J: TRBJ1-6
V: TRBV19
D: .
size: .

DNA: TGCGCCAGCAGCCCCAGGACTAGCGCGGGGGTCCTCTACAATGAGCAGTTCTTC
CDR3: CASSPRTSAGVLYNEQFF
J: TRBJ2-1
V: TRBV5-1
D: TRBD2
size: once

DNA: TGTGCCAGCAGCCAGTGGACTAGCGGGGGGCAAGAGACCCAGTACTTC
CDR3: CASSQWTSGGQETQYF
J: TRBJ2-5
V: TRBV5-4
D: TRBD2
size: .

DNA: TGTGCCAGCAGCTCGGGGACAGGGAACACTGAAGCTTTCTTT
CDR3: CASSSGTGNTEAFF
J: TRBJ1-1
V: TRBV7-9
D: TRBD1
size: .

DNA: TGTGCCAGCAGTTACGGTGGGGGGATCCAAGAGACCCAGTACTTC
CDR3: CASSYGGGIQETQYF
J: TRBJ2-5
V: TRBV6-5
D: .
size: .

DNA: TGTGCCAGCAGCTTAAACGGTCTCTACACCTTC
CDR3: CASSLNGLYTF
J: TRBJ1-2
V: TRBV7-9
D: .
size: .

DNA: TGTGCCAGCAGCTTAATATTCAGTTACACTGAAGCTTTCTTT
CDR3: CASSLIFSYTEAFF
J: TRBJ1-1
V: TRBV7-9
D: .
size: .

DNA: TGTGCCAGCAGTTTCATTAACACGGGGGGCGCAGATACGCAGTATTTT
CDR3: CASSFINTGGADTQYF
J: TRBJ2-3
V: TRBV27
D: .
size: .

DNA: TGTGCCAGCAGCTTACCTCGGGGGAGTTCCTACAATGAGCAGTTCTTC
CDR3: CASSLPRGSSYNEQFF
J: TRBJ2-1
V: TRBV11-2
D: .
size: .

DNA: TGTGCCACCAGGTTCGCCAGGGCAGGGACTGAAGCTTTCTTT
CDR3: CATRFARAGTEAFF
J: TRBJ1-1
V: TRBV15
D: .
size: .

DNA: TGTGCCAGCAGTTCAGATACATTCAATGAGCAGTTCTTC
CDR3: CASSSDTFNEQFF
J: TRBJ2-1
V: TRBV28
D: .
size: few

DNA: TGTGCCAGCAGGGCTGGGCTGAGTCTTGGCGAGCAGTACTTC
CDR3: CASRAGLSLGEQYF
J: TRBJ2-7
V: TRBV28
D: .
size: .

DNA: TGTGCCAGCAGCGCCGCTAGAGCCCCATGGGAGACCCAGTACTTC
CDR3: CASSAARAPWETQYF
J: TRBJ2-5
V: TRBV9
D: .
size: .

DNA: TGTGCCAGCTCACCGAGGGGGATGAACACTGAAGCTTTCTTT
CDR3: CASSPRGMNTEAFF
J: TRBJ1-1
V: TRBV18
D: .
size: .